This T cell receptor beta chain was sequenced during a study of technical replicates of blood from a handful of donors. Looked up from germline, CDR1 is MGHRA and CDR2 is YSYEKL. The CDR3 loop spans 13 amino acids. The trim removed 4 bases at V and 3 bases at J, leaving 0 bases unmatched. Some clones are missing from TCRdb's copy, which holds only in-frame ones; the method was immunoSEQ multiplex PCR. The sample records more than 90,000 clones, roughly 95% being singletons. Sequenced: T cells isolated from PBMCs. The TCR comes from a human donor in good health. The chain couples TRBV4-1 to TRBJ2-5; 9 nucleotides align to TRBD1. In DNA, the CDR3 is TGCGCCAGCAGCCGACAGGGGGAAGAGACCCAGTACTTC. Protein product: CASSRQGEETQYF.